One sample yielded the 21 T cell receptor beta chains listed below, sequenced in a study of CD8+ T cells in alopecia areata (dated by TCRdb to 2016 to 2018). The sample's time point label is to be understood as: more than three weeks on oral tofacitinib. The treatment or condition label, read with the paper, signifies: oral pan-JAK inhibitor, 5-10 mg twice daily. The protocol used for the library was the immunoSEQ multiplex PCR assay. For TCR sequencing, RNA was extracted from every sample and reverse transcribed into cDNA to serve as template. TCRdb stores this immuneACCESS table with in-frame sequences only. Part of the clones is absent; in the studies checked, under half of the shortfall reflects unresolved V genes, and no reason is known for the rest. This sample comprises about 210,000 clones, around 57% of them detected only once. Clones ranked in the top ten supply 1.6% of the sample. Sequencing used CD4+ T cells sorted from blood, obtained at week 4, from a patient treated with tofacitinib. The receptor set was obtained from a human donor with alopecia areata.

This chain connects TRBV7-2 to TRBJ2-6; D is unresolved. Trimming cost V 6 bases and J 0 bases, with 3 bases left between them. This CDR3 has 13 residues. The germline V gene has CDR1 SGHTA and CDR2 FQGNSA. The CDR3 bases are TGTGCCAGCAGGCCCTCTGGGGCCAACGTCCTGACTTTC. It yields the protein CASRPSGANVLTF.

CDR3 loop: CASSQGGSHGYTF. The DNA for the CDR3 is TGCGCCAGCAGCCAGGGCGGGTCCCATGGCTACACCTTC. The V gene is TRBV5-1, the J gene TRBJ1-2, with a possible D match to TRBD1 (5 bases). The CDR3 runs to 13 residues. CDR1 and CDR2 (germline): SGHRS, YFSETQ. V lost 4 bases and J 6 bases, leaving 13 bases between the germline ends. The full variable domain, in which reference TRBV5-1 and TRBJ1-2 provide the parts outside the CDR3, is KAGVTQTPRYLIKTRGQQVTLSCSPISGHRSVSWYQQTPGQGLQFLFEYFSETQRNKGNFPGRFSGRQFSNSRSEMNVSTLELGDSALYLCASSQGGSHGYTFGSGTRLTVV.

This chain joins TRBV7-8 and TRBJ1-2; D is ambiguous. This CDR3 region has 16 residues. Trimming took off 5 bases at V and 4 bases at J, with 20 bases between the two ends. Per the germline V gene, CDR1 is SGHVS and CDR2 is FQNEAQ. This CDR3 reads CASSLRTNPQPYGYTF. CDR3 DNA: TGTGCCAGCAGCCTGCGGACGAACCCTCAACCCTATGGCTACACCTTC. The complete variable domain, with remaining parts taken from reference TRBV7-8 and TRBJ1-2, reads GAGVSQSPRYKVAKRGQDVALRCDPISGHVSLFWYQQALGQGPEFLTYFQNEAQLDKSGLPSDRFFAERPEGSVSTLKIQRTQQEDSAVYLCASSLRTNPQPYGYTFGSGTRLTVV.

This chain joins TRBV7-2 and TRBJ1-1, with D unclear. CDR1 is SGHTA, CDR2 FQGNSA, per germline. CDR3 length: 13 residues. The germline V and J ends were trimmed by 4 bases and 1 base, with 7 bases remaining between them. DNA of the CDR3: TGTGCCAGCAGCTCCTGGGGGAACACTGAAGCTTTCTTT. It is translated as CASSSWGNTEAFF.

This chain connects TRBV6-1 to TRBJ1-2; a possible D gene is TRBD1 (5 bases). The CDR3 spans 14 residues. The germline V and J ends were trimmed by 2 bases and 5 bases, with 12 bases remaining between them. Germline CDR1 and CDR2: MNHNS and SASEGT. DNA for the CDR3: TGTGCCAGCAGTGAATTTGCAGGGAAGTATGGCTACACCTTC. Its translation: CASSEFAGKYGYTF.

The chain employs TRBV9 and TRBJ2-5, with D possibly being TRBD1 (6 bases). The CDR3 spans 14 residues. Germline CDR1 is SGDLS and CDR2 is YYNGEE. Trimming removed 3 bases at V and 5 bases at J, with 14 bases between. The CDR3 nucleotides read TGTGCCAGCAGCGCCAGACAGGCAAAGGAGACCCAGTACTTC. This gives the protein CASSARQAKETQYF.

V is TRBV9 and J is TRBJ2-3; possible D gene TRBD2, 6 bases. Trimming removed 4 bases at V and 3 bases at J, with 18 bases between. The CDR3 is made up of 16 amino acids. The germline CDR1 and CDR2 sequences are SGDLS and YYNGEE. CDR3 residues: CASSPSGGVGTDTQYF. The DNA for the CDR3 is TGTGCCAGCAGCCCCAGTGGAGGGGTAGGTACAGATACGCAGTATTTT. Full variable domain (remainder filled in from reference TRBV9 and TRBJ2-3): DSGVTQTPKHLITATGQRVTLRCSPRSGDLSVYWYQQSLDQGLQFLIQYYNGEERAKGNILERFSAQQFPDLHSELNLSSLELGDSALYFCASSPSGGVGTDTQYFGPGTRLTVL.

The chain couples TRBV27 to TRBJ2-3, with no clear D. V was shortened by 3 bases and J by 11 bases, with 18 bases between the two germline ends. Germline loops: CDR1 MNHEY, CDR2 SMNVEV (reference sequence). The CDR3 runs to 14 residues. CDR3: CASSFHPDRGEQYF. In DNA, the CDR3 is TGTGCCAGCAGTTTCCACCCGGACCGTGGTGAGCAGTATTTT.

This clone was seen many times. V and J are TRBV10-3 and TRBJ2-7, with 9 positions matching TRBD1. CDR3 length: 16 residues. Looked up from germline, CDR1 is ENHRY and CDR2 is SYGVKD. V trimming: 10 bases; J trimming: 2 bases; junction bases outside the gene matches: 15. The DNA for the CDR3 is TGTGCCACCCAACGTCCGGGACAGGGACGAGCCTACGAGCAGTACTTC. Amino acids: CATQRPGQGRAYEQYF.

The CDR3 bases are TGTGCCACCAGCAGAGATCCCTCCCAAGTGGGCTACACCTTC. This translates into CATSRDPSQVGYTF. The chain uses TRBV15 and TRBJ1-2; D gene unclear. The CDR3 length is 14 residues. Germline V gene lookup returns CDR1 LNHNV and CDR2 YYDKDF (reference sequence). Trimming took 0 bases from V and 8 from J, leaving 13 bases between them.

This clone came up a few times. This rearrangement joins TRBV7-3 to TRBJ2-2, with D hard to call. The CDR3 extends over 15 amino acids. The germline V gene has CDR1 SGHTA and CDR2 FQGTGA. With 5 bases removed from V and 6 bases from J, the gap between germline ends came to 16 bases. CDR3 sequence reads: CASSPDPVGAGELFF. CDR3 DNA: TGTGCCAGCAGCCCCGACCCCGTTGGAGCCGGGGAGCTGTTTTTT. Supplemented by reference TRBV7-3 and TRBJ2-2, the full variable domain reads GAGVSQTPSNKVTEKGKYVELRCDPISGHTALYWYRQSLGQGPEFLIYFQGTGAADDSGLPNDRFFAVRPEGSVSTLKIQRTERGDSAVYLCASSPDPVGAGELFFGEGSRLTVL.

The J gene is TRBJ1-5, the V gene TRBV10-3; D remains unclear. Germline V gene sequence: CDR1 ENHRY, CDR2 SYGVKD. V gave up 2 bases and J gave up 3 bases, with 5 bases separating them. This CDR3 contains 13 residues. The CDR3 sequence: CAISEGVNQPQHF. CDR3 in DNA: TGTGCCATCAGTGAGGGAGTCAATCAGCCCCAGCATTTT.

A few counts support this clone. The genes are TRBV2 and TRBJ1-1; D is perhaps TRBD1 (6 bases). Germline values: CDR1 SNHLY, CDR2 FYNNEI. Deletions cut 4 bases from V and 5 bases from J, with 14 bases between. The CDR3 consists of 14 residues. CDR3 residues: CASSGRGGRTEAFF. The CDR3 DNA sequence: TGTGCCAGCAGTGGAAGGGGGGGGAGGACTGAAGCTTTCTTT.

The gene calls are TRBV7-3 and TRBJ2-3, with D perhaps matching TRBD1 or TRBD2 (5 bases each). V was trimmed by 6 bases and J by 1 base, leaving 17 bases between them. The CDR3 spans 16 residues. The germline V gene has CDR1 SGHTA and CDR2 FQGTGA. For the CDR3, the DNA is TGTGCCAGCAGTACGGGACCCGACCCACGCACAGATACGCAGTATTTT. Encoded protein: CASSTGPDPRTDTQYF.

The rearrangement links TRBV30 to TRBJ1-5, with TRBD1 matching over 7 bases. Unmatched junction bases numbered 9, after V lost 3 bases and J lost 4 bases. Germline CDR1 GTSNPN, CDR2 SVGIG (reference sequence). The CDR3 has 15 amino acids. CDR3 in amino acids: CAWSPGDRANQPQHF. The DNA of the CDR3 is TGTGCCTGGAGCCCAGGCGACAGGGCAAATCAGCCCCAGCATTTT. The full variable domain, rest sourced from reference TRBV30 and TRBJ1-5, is SQTIHQWPATLVQPVGSPLSLECTVEGTSNPNLYWYRQAAGRGLQLLFYSVGIGQISSEVPQNLSASRPQDRQFILSSKKLLLSDSGFYLCAWSPGDRANQPQHFGDGTRLSIL.

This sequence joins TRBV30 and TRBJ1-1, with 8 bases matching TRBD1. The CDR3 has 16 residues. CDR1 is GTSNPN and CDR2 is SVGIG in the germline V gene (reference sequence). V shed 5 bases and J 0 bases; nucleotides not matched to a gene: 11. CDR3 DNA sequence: TGTGCCTGGGGGTTTTGGACAGGGTACATGAACACTGAAGCTTTCTTT. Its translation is CAWGFWTGYMNTEAFF.

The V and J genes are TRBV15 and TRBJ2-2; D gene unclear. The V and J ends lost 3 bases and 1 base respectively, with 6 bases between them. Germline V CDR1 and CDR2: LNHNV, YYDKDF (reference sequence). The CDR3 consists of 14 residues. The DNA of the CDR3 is TGTGCCACCAGCAGGGGTCGGAACACCGGGGAGCTGTTTTTT. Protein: CATSRGRNTGELFF.

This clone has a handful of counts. This CDR3 reads CASSLGTLNQPQHF. The CDR3, as DNA: TGTGCCAGCAGCTTAGGCACCCTCAATCAGCCCCAGCATTTT. V usage is TRBV7-2 and J usage is TRBJ1-5; no clear D gene. The germline CDR1 and CDR2 sequences are SGHTA and FQGNSA. With 1 base removed from V and 3 bases from J, the gap between germline ends came to 7 bases. This CDR3 comprises 14 residues.

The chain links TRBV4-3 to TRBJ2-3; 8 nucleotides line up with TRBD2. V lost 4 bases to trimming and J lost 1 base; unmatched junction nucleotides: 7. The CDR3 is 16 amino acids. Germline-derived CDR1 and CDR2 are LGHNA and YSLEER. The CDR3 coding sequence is TGCGCCAGCAGCCTGAGAGGACTAGCCCGCACAGATACGCAGTATTTT. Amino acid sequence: CASSLRGLARTDTQYF.

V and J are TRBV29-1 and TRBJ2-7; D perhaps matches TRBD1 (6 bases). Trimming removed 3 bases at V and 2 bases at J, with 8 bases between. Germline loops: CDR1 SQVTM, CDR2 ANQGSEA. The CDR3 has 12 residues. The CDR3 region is CSVDKGAYEQYF. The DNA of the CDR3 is TGCAGCGTTGACAAGGGGGCCTACGAGCAGTACTTC.

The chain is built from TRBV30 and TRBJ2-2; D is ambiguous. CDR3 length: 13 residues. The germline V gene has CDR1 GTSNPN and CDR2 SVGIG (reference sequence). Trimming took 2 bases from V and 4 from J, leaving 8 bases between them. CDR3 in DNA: TGTGCCTGGAGTTTCGTGGGCACCGGGGAGCTGTTTTTT. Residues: CAWSFVGTGELFF.